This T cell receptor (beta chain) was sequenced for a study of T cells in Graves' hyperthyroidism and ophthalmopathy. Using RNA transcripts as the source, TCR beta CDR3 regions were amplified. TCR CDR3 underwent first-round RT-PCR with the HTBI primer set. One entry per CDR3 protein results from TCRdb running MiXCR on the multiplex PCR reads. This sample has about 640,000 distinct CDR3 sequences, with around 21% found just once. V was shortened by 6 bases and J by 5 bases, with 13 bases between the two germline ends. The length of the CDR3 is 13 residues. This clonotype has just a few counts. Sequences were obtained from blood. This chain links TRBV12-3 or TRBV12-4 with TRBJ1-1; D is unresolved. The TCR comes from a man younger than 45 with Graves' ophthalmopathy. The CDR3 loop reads CASRWKGRTEAFF. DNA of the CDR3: TGTGCCAGCAGATGGAAAGGGAGAACTGAAGCTTTCTTT.